Listed below are T cell receptor beta chains from one sample, sequenced in a study of T-cell reconstitution after alpha-beta-depleted transplantation in children. TCRdb recomputed calls from the PCR reads with MiXCR, one row per CDR3 protein. The sample holds just over 200,000 distinct CDR3 sequences, approximately 8.4% seen once. The material was PBMCs, mostly from graft donor cells, obtained 360 days after TCRalphabeta/CD19-depleted stem cell transplant. Receptor source: a male patient aged 2-15 years who had a stem cell transplant for acute myeloid leukemia, so the T cells may come from the graft donor. The CDR3 runs from the conserved cysteine through the conserved F or W. Fields, in order: J gene, V gene, D gene, clone size, CDR3 DNA, CDR3 protein. D genes are given only for firm matches. Clone size appears in some rows only: once, few, many, or a class for an expanded clone.

j_call: TRBJ2-5
v_call: TRBV5-5
d_call: NA
clone_size: many
cdr3_nt: TGTGCCAGCAGCTTCGTACAGGAAAAGGAGACCCAGTACTTC
cdr3_aa: CASSFVQEKETQYF

j_call: TRBJ1-1
v_call: TRBV27
d_call: NA
clone_size: many
cdr3_nt: TGTGCCAGCAGTTTATCTGTTGGGAACACTGAAGCTTTCTTT
cdr3_aa: CASSLSVGNTEAFF

j_call: TRBJ1-6
v_call: TRBV7-9
d_call: NA
clone_size: many
cdr3_nt: TGTGCCAGCAGCAGACAGGTCGCTGATAATTCACCCCTCCACTTT
cdr3_aa: CASSRQVADNSPLHF

j_call: TRBJ2-5
v_call: TRBV9
d_call: TRBD2
clone_size: NA
cdr3_nt: TGTGCCAGCAGCTTGGGACTAGCGACAGAGACCCAGTACTTC
cdr3_aa: CASSLGLATETQYF

j_call: TRBJ2-5
v_call: TRBV5-4
d_call: NA
clone_size: many
cdr3_nt: TGTGCCAGCAGCTTCTCTCCGGCCGAGACCCAGTACTTC
cdr3_aa: CASSFSPAETQYF

j_call: TRBJ2-2
v_call: TRBV7-8
d_call: NA
clone_size: NA
cdr3_nt: TGTGCCAGCAGCTTAAGACGGTACACCGGGGAGCTGTTTTTT
cdr3_aa: CASSLRRYTGELFF

j_call: TRBJ2-5
v_call: TRBV7-3
d_call: NA
clone_size: few
cdr3_nt: TGTGCCAGCAGCTTCTCCGGGGACCTGGGGGAGACCCAGTACTTC
cdr3_aa: CASSFSGDLGETQYF

j_call: TRBJ2-1
v_call: TRBV7-9
d_call: TRBD1
clone_size: few
cdr3_nt: TGTGCCAGCAGCTTAGTGGGACAGTTCAATGAGCAGTTCTTC
cdr3_aa: CASSLVGQFNEQFF

j_call: TRBJ2-1
v_call: TRBV21-1
d_call: NA
clone_size: few
cdr3_nt: TGTGCCAGCGTGAGCGGTGGGGGGAGGGCCTACAATGAGCAGTTCTTC
cdr3_aa: CASVSGGGRAYNEQFF

j_call: TRBJ1-1
v_call: TRBV5-1
d_call: NA
clone_size: many
cdr3_nt: TGCGCCAGCAGCTCGCGGACCCATTTGAACACTGAAGCTTTCTTT
cdr3_aa: CASSSRTHLNTEAFF

j_call: TRBJ2-1
v_call: TRBV12-3/TRBV12-4
d_call: NA
clone_size: many
cdr3_nt: TGTGCCAGCAGTCCTGAGAGCTCCTACAATGAGCAGTTCTTC
cdr3_aa: CASSPESSYNEQFF

j_call: TRBJ2-4
v_call: TRBV20-1
d_call: NA
clone_size: NA
cdr3_nt: TGCAGTGCTAGAGCGAGGGGTCTAGCCAAAAACATTCAGTACTTC
cdr3_aa: CSARARGLAKNIQYF

j_call: TRBJ2-5
v_call: TRBV20-1
d_call: NA
clone_size: many
cdr3_nt: TGCAGTGCCCGGGACCTCCAAGAGACCCAGTACTTC
cdr3_aa: CSARDLQETQYF

j_call: TRBJ2-3
v_call: TRBV20-1
d_call: TRBD2
clone_size: few
cdr3_nt: TGCAGTGCTAGAAAGCGGGGGAGCACAGATACGCAGTATTTT
cdr3_aa: CSARKRGSTDTQYF

j_call: TRBJ2-5
v_call: TRBV4-2
d_call: TRBD2
clone_size: NA
cdr3_nt: TGTGCCAGCAGCCAAGGTAGCGGGGGGGCTCGTGGAGAGACCCAGTACTTC
cdr3_aa: CASSQGSGGARGETQYF

j_call: TRBJ2-5
v_call: TRBV20-1
d_call: TRBD2
clone_size: few
cdr3_nt: TGCAGTGCTAGAGCGGCTAGCGGAAAAGAGACCCAGTACTTC
cdr3_aa: CSARAASGKETQYF

j_call: TRBJ1-3
v_call: TRBV5-1
d_call: TRBD1
clone_size: few
cdr3_nt: TGCGCCAGCAGCAGAACCGGGACAGCGGCGCCTGGAAACACCATATATTTT
cdr3_aa: CASSRTGTAAPGNTIYF